This TCR beta chain was recorded in a study of OX40 agonist ivuxolimab in advanced cancers. Overall study findings and caveats: Normalized T-cell clonal expansion was also low in a subset of nonresponders.

The assay was immunoSEQ multiplex PCR, and TCRdb's table has in-frame clones only and misses some. The sample shows around 72,000 clones, 70% to 90% of them seen only once. This clone turned up a few times. Its antigen is not identified. Germline loops: CDR1 SGHDT, CDR2 YYEEEE. This CDR3 region has 15 residues. V gave up 3 bases and J gave up 2 bases; unmatched junction bases: 5. This chain links TRBV5-6 with TRBJ2-5, with 9 nucleotides matching TRBD1. The source material was CD4+ or CD8+ T cells sorted from blood, sampled in a trial of the OX40 agonist ivuxolimab. The source is an adult with an advanced solid tumor such as melanoma, head and neck, liver or kidney cancer. DNA of the CDR3: TGTGCCAGCAGCTGGACAGGGGAGGGACAAGAGACCCAGTACTTC. The encoded protein is CASSWTGEGQETQYF.